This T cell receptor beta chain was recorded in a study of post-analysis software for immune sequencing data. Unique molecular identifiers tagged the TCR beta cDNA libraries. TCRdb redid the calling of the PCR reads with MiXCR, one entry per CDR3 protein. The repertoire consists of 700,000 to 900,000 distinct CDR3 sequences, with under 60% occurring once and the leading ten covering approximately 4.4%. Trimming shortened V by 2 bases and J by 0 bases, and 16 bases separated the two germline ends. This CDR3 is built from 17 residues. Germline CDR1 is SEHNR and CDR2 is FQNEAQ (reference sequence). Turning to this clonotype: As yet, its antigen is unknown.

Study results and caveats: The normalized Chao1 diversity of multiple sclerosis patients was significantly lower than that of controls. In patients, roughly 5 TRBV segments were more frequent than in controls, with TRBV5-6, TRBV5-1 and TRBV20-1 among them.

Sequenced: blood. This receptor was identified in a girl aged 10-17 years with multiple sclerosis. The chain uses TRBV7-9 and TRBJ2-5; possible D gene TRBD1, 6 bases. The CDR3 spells CASSLWGQLPDQETQYF. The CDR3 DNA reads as TGTGCCAGCAGCTTATGGGGACAACTCCCTGACCAAGAGACCCAGTACTTC.